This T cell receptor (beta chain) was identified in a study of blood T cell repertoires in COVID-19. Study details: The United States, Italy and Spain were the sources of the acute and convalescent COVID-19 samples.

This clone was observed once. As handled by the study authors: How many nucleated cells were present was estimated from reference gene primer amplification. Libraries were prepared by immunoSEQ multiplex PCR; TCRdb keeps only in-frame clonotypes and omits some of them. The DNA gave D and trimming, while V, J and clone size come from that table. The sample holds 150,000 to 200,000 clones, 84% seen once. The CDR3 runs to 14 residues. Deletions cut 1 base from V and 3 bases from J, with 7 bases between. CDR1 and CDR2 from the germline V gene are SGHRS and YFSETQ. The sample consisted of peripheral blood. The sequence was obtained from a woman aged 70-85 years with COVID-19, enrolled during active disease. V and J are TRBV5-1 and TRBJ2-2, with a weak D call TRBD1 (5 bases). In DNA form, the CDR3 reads TGCGCCAGCAGCTTGAGCAGGGACACCGGGGAGCTGTTTTTT. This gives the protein CASSLSRDTGELFF.